Following are 10 T cell receptor beta chains from one sample sequenced in a study of a mutant IDH1 vaccine in newly diagnosed glioma. Assay: immunoSEQ multiplex PCR; the TCRdb copy retains only in-frame clones and omits some. The sample shows over 30,000 clones, around 87% of them seen only once. These TCRs' antigens remain unknown. As to time point: week 47, end of study. Doses consisted of 300 ug of mutant IDH1 20-mer peptide each, paired with topical imiquimod. Sequences were derived from PBMCs, sampled from a glioma patient whose treatment included an IDH1 peptide vaccine. Receptors were obtained from a young woman with glioma.

The rearrangement joins TRBV1 to TRBJ2-7. TRBV1 is a pseudogene. The CDR3 has 13 residues. In DNA, the CDR3 is TGCACCGTCCGGGCCGCACCTTCCTACGAGCAGTACTTC. This translates into CTVRAAPSYEQYF.

The V call is TRBV7-9, the J call TRBJ2-5, with unresolved D. CDR1 and CDR2 from the germline V gene are SEHNR and FQNEAQ (reference sequence). The V end was cut by 2 bases, the J end by 8 bases, with 15 bases between. The CDR3 spans 14 residues. The CDR3 is CASSLILDRDTQYF. In DNA form, the CDR3 reads TGTGCCAGCAGCTTAATCCTAGACCGCGACACCCAGTACTTC.

The chain links TRBV6-5 to TRBJ2-5; either TRBD1 or TRBD2 may supply D (5 bases each). The V and J ends lost 0 bases and 4 bases respectively, with 12 bases between them. The CDR3 spans 15 residues. Germline CDR1 and CDR2: MNHEY and SVGAGI. CDR3 in DNA: TGTGCCAGCAGTTACTCGAGGGGATCGCCAGAGACCCAGTACTTC. Amino acids: CASSYSRGSPETQYF.

This chain links TRBV2 with TRBJ2-3; perhaps TRBD2 as D (6 bases). From germline, CDR1 is SNHLY and CDR2 FYNNEI. The CDR3 sequence is 14 residues long. The V end lost 11 bases, the J end lost 2 bases, and 17 bases lay between the germline ends. This chain's CDR3 is CALNRGSYTDTQYF. The CDR3 region has the DNA TGTGCCCTCAATCGGGGGTCCTACACAGATACGCAGTATTTT.

The chain couples TRBV7-3 to TRBJ2-1; D ambiguous. Trimming removed 8 bases at V and 0 bases at J, with 11 bases between. The germline V gene encodes CDR1 SGHTA and CDR2 FQGTGA. This CDR3 has 14 amino acids. The CDR3 spells CASAPMGSYNEQFF. The CDR3 nucleotides read TGTGCCAGCGCCCCTATGGGCTCCTACAATGAGCAGTTCTTC.

The chain links TRBV6-5 to TRBJ2-3; D not resolved. Germline V gene data show CDR1 as MNHEY and CDR2 as SVGAGI. Trimming took off 3 bases at V and 2 bases at J, with 9 bases between the two ends. The CDR3 covers 14 residues. The CDR3, as DNA: TGTGCCAGCAGTTATGGGATCTACACAGATACGCAGTATTTT. Protein: CASSYGIYTDTQYF.

J is TRBJ1-5 and V is TRBV6-9; no reliable D call. The CDR3 covers 14 residues. Per the germline V gene, CDR1 is MNHGY and CDR2 is SVAAGI. Trimming pared 0 bases from V and 1 base from J, leaving 4 bases between. This CDR3 is CASSYSPSNQPQHF. CDR3 coding DNA: TGTGCCAGCAGTTATTCCCCGAGCAATCAGCCCCAGCATTTT.

The chain is built from TRBV6-6 and TRBJ2-2; tentatively, D is TRBD1 (6 bases). The germline V gene has CDR1 MNHNY and CDR2 SVGAGI (reference sequence). V lost 0 bases and J 5 bases, leaving 10 bases between the germline ends. The CDR3 covers 15 residues. The CDR3 region has the DNA TGTGCCAGCAGTTACTCCGGGACAAGGACCGGGGAGCTGTTTTTT. It encodes CASSYSGTRTGELFF.

The J gene is TRBJ1-2, the V gene TRBV5-4; TRBD1 matches 9 bases. Germline V lookup: CDR1 SGHNT, CDR2 YYREEE (reference sequence). The CDR3 has 15 residues. Germline trimming cut 4 bases from V and 5 bases from J; bases unmatched to any gene: 9. Here the CDR3 DNA reads TGTGCCAGCAGCGCCGGGACAGGGAATATGTATGGCTACACCTTC. This codes for CASSAGTGNMYGYTF.

The count of this clone is one. The rearrangement joins TRBV9 to TRBJ1-2; a possible D gene is TRBD1 (5 bases). V shed 0 bases and J shed 1 base, with 13 bases lying between them. The CDR3 is 16 amino acids. Germline assignment: CDR1 SGDLS and CDR2 YYNGEE. The CDR3 DNA follows: TGTGCCAGCAGCGTAGAAGGGACGGCCCTTAACTATGGCTACACCTTC. Amino acid sequence: CASSVEGTALNYGYTF.